Detailed here is one TCR beta chain. Its antigen remains unknown. Assay used: immunoSEQ multiplex PCR; TCRdb lists only in-frame clones, some missing. The sample has over 40,000 clones, more than 70% seen once. The sample comes from a study of OX40 agonist ivuxolimab in advanced cancers. Study background: The dose-escalation cohort was roughly 84% male, with a mean age of approximately 62 years, ranging about 20 to 79.

Notes on the study in general: No determination was made of the antigen specificity of the expanded peripheral T cells.

The J segment lost 5 bases and the V segment lost 4 bases, leaving 12 bases of the junction unmatched. The CDR3 is made up of 16 amino acids. Germline CDR1 and CDR2: MDHEN and SYDVKM. This chain joins TRBV28 and TRBJ2-7, with 9 bases aligning to TRBD2. This clonotype was sampled from an adult with an advanced solid tumor such as melanoma, head and neck, liver or kidney cancer. Sequences were derived from CD4+ or CD8+ T cells sorted from blood, sampled in a trial of the OX40 agonist ivuxolimab. This chain's CDR3 is CASSSAAGGGKDEQYF. CDR3 bases: TGTGCCAGCAGTTCCGCTGCGGGAGGGGGAAAGGACGAGCAGTACTTC.